This T cell receptor (beta chain) was recovered during a study of identical twins. This clonotype is a singleton in its sample. TCRdb reanalysed the 5' RACE reads using MiXCR and keeps one entry per CDR3 protein. The table records a few hundred thousand distinct CDR3 sequences, about 8.3% of them present only once. These sequences were also reported in another study, on yellow fever vaccine responses in identical twins.

Sequenced material: CD8+ T cells sorted from blood. The sequence came from a woman aged 18-35 years in good health.

The CDR3 coding sequence is TGCGCCAGCAGCCAAGATAAAATAGGGGGTAGTGATGGCTACACCTTC. Translating gives CASSQDKIGGSDGYTF. The chain has TRBV4-3 and TRBJ1-2, with D tentatively TRBD1 (6 bases). Between the trimmed V and J ends, which lost 0 bases and 6 bases, there was a span of 17 bases. The germline V gene encodes CDR1 LGHNA and CDR2 YSLEER. The CDR3 contains 16 residues.